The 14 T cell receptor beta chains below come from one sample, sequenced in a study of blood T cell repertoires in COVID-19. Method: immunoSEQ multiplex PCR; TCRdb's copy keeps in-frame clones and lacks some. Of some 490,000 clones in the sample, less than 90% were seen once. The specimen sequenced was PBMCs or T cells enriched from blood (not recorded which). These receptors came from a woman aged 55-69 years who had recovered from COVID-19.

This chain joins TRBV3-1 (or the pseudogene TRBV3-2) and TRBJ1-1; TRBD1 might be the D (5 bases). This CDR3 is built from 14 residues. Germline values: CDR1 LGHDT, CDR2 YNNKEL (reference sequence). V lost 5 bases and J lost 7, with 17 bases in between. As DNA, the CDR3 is TGTGCCAGCAGCGTAGAGTGGGGGGAGGGTGAAGCTTTCTTT. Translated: CASSVEWGEGEAFF.

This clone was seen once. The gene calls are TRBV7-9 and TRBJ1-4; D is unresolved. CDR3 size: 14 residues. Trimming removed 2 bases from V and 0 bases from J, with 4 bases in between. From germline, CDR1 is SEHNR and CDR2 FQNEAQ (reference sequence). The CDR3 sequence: CASSLFATNEKLFF. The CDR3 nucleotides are TGTGCCAGCAGCTTATTCGCAACTAATGAAAAACTGTTTTTT. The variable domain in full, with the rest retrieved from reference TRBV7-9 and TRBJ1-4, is DTGVSQNPRHKITKRGQNVTFRCDPISEHNRLYWYRQTLGQGPEFLTYFQNEAQLEKSRLLSDRFSAERPKGSFSTLEIQRTEQGDSAMYLCASSLFATNEKLFFGSGTQLSVL.

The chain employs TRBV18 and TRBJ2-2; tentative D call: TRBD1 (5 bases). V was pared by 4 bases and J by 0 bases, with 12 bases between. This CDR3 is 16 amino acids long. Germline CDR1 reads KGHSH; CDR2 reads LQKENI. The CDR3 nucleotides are TGTGCCAGCTCACACCGCAGGGATTCGAACACCGGGGAGCTGTTTTTT. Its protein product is CASSHRRDSNTGELFF.

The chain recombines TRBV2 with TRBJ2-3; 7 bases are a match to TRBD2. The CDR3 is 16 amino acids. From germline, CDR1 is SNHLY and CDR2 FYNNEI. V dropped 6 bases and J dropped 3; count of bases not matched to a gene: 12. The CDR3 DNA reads TGTGCCAGCAGCCCCGGGGCCGGACTAGTTACAGATACGCAGTATTTT. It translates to CASSPGAGLVTDTQYF.

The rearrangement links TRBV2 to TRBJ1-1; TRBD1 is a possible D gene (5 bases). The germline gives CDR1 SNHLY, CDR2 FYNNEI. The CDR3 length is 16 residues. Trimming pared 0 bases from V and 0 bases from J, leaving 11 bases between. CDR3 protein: CASSEALQTVNTEAFF. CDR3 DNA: TGTGCCAGCAGTGAAGCGCTTCAGACAGTGAACACTGAAGCTTTCTTT. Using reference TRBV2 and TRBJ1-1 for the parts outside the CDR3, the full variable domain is EPEVTQTPSHQVTQMGQEVILRCVPISNHLYFYWYRQILGQKVEFLVSFYNNEISEKSEIFDDQFSVERPDGSNFTLKIRSTKLEDSAMYFCASSEALQTVNTEAFFGQGTRLTVV.

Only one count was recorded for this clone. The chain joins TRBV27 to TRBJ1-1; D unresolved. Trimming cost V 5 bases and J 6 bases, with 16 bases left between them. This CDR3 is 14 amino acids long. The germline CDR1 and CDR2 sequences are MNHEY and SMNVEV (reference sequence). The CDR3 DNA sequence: TGTGCCAGCAGTCCTTACGGGAGAAACGCTGAAGCTTTCTTT. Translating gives CASSPYGRNAEAFF.

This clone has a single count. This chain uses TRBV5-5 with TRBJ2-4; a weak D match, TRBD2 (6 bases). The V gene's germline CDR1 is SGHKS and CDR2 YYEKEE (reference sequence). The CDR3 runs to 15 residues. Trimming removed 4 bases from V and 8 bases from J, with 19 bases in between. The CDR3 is CASSGTGERGYIQYF. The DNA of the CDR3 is TGTGCCAGCAGCGGAACGGGGGAGAGGGGATACATTCAGTACTTC.

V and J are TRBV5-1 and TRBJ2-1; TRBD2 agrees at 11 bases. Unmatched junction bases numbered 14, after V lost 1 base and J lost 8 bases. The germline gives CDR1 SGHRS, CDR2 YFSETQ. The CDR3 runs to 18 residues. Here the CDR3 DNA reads TGCGCCAGCAGCTTGTCCCCCCTTTTTAGCGGGGGGGCGTATGAGCAGTTCTTC. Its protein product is CASSLSPLFSGGAYEQFF.

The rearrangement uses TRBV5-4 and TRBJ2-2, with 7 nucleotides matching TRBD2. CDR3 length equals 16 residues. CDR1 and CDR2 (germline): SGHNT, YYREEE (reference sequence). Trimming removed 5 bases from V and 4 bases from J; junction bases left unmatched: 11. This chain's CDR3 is CASRGPGGGFTGELFF. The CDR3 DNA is TGTGCCAGCAGGGGGCCCGGCGGGGGATTCACCGGGGAGCTGTTTTTT.

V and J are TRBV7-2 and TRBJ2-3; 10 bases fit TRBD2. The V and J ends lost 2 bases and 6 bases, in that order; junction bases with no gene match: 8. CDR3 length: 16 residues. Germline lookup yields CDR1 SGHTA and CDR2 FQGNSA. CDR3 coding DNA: TGTGCCAGCAGCTTAAGCGGGGGGGCATCCTCCGATACGCAGTATTTT. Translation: CASSLSGGASSDTQYF.

CDR3 sequence (DNA): TGTGCCAGCAGCTCAACAGGGCTCTCTGGAAACACCATATATTTT. It encodes CASSSTGLSGNTIYF. This sequence joins TRBV7-9 and TRBJ1-3; tentatively, D is TRBD1 (6 bases). V lost 4 bases to trimming and J lost 0 bases, with 10 bases between them. Germline lookup yields CDR1 SEHNR and CDR2 FQNEAQ (reference sequence). The CDR3 contains 15 residues.

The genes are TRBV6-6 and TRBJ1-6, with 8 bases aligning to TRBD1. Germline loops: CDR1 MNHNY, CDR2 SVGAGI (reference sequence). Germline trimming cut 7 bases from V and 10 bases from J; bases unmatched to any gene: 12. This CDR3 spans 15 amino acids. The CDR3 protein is CASTPRQGMESPLHF. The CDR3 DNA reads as TGTGCCAGCACCCCCCGACAGGGGATGGAGTCACCCCTCCACTTT.

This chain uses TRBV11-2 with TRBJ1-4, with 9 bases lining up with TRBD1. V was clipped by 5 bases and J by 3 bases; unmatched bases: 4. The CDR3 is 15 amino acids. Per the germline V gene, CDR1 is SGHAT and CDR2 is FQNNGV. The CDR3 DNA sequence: TGTGCCAGCAGCGCCACAGGGGGCTCTAATGAAAAACTGTTTTTT. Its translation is CASSATGGSNEKLFF.

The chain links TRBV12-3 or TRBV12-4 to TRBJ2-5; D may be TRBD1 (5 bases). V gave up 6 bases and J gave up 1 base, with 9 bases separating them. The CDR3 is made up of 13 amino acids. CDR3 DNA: TGTGCCAGCAGGCCGCAGGGCCAAGAGACCCAGTACTTC. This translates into CASRPQGQETQYF.